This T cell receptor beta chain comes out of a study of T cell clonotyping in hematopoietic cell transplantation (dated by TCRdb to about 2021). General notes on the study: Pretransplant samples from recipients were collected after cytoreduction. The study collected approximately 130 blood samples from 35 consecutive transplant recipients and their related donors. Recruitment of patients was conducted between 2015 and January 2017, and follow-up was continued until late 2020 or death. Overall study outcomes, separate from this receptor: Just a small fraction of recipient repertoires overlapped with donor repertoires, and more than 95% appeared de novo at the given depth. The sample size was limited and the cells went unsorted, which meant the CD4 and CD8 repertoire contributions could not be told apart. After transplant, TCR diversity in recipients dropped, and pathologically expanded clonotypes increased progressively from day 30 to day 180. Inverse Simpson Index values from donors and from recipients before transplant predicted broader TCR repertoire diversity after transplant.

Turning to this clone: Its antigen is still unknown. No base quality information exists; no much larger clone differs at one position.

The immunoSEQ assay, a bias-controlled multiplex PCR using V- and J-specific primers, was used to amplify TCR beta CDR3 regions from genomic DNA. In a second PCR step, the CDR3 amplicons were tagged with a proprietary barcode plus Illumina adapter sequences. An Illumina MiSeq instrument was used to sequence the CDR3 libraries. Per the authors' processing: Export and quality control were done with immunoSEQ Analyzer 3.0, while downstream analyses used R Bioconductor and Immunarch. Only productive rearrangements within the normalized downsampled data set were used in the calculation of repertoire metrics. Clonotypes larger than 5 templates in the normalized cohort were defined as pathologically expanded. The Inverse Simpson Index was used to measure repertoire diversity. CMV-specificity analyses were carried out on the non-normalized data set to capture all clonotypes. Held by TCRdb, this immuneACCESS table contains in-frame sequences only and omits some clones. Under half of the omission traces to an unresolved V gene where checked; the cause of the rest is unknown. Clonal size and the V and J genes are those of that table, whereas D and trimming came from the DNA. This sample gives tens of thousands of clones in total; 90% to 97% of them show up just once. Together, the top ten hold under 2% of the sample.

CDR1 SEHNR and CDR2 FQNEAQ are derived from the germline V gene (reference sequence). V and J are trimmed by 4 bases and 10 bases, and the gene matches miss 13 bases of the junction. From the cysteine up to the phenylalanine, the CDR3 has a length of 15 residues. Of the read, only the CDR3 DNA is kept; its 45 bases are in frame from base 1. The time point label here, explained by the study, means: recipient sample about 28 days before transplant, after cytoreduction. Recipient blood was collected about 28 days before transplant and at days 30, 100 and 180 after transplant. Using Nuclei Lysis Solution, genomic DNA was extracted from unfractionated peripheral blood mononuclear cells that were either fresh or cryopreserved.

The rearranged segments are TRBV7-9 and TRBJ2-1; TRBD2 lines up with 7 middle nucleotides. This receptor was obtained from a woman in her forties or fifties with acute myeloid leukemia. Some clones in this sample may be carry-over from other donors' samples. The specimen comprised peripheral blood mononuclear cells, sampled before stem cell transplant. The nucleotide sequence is TGTGCCAGCAGCTCCCGACTAGCAGGTCGTGGGGAGCAGTTCTTC. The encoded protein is CASSSRLAGRGEQFF.